This paragraph covers one TCR beta chain sequence. This clone's antigen is unknown. Per-nucleotide qualities are absent, and no much larger clonotype sits a single base away. These data are taken from a study of shared clonotypes between healthy human individuals (dated by TCRdb to 2018 to 2021). As for the study more broadly: The cohort comprised a couple of women and a few men aged 18 to 49 years. For each donor, CD4 naive and CD4 memory were each run on three plates, CD8 naive on two plates, and CD8 memory on one plate. Blood TCR repertoires of about 5 healthy adults were deeply sequenced to estimate repertoire size and the extent of clonotype sharing between individuals. Different laboratories and diverse techniques were used to prepare libraries and sequence TCR repertoires, to increase sequencing depth and limit assay-specific biases. Between about 0.8 and 8.9 billion PBMCs per donor were obtained by leukapheresis. The research as a whole found: Only blood was sampled, and tissue TCR repertoires likely differ from those in blood. Across four donors, approximately 5% of naive CD4, more than 3% of naive CD8, 2.3% of memory CD4, and around 0.4% of memory CD8 clonotypes were shared. Larger estimated clonotype richness was generally found for naive subsets than for memory subsets. Incomplete sequencing was indicated by rarefaction of sorted-subset datasets, despite the large sequencing depth. Pairwise subsampling indicated that sequencing depth was expected to affect the degree of clonotype sharing among donors. The genetic and exposure-history diversity represented was limited by the small number of donors. Clonotypes shared by all four sorted-subset donors showed higher generation probabilities than non-shared clonotypes.

The donors were healthy, HIV-negative adults who had no recently reported acute infections or vaccinations. Every donor was a Caucasian adult residing in Nashville, Tennessee, USA. Magnetic negative selection was used to enrich CD4+ T cells, after which naive cells were positively selected on CD45RA and the negative fraction became the memory subset. Blood was collected by leukapheresis, and PBMCs were isolated by Ficoll-Histopaque density gradient centrifugation and then cryopreserved in liquid nitrogen vapor phase. Purity and quantity of every magnetically sorted T cell population were checked by analytical flow cytometry. Genomic DNA was isolated from each sorted fraction and quantified by UV absorbance on a Nanodrop 2000c. Using the deep immunoSEQ assay, TCR CDR3 regions were amplified from genomic DNA by multiplex PCR. For each cell subset, the extracted genomic DNA was distributed evenly across all wells of several immunoSEQ 96-well plates, and each plate served as one replicate. Each replicate PCR for sorted subsets received around 200 ng genomic DNA, equal to tens of thousands of T cell genomes. Purified libraries were measured with a Qubit 3.0 fluorometer, size-checked on a Bioanalyzer 2100, and measured again with the KAPA Library Quantification kit. Every immunoSEQ 96-well plate was sequenced on a dedicated single-read 150-cycle Illumina NextSeq 550 flow cell. In the original analysis: Because the immunoSEQ output included only junctional sequences and no quality scores, the filtering could not be the same as the filtering used for full-length reads. To assign V/J genes and CDR3, sequences were annotated using PyIR, a Python wrapper for IgBLAST v1.9, with IMGT germline references. Reads were filtered out if the reads had weak V/J assignments (E-value above 1e-6), no CDR3, stop codons, out-of-frame junctions, or ambiguous translated residues. A V3J clonotype was defined by an identical inferred V gene, J gene, and CDR3 amino acid sequence. Percentage overlap between repertoires was calculated by dividing the number of shared unique clonotypes by the size of the smaller repertoire. Repertoire richness was assessed with RTK rarefaction, the Chao1 estimator, and Recon v2.1 estimates of unobserved clonotypes. For all TCRbeta clonotypes obtained by the gDNA method from a handful of donors, generation probabilities were computed with OLGA. Imported from immuneACCESS, the table was reduced by TCRdb to in-frame sequences with V and J called. These copies leave out some clones; in studies compared against another copy, an unresolved V gene accounts for under half, and the cause of the remainder is not known. Clone size and V and J calls were adopted from that table, with D and trimming inferred from the DNA. The sample yields 850,000 to 1,100,000 clones; approximately 80% were counted once. The ten largest clones capture almost 0.9% of the sample.

The CDR3 holds 14 amino acids from the cysteine to the phenylalanine. Kept here is only the CDR3 DNA, which spans 42 bases and is read in frame from base 1. The junction shows trimming of 1 base on V and 1 base on J, plus 8 bases between the germline ends. CDR1 is given as SGHKS and CDR2 as YYEKEE, both from the germline V gene (reference sequence). The receptor was isolated from a man between 18 and 35 years old in good health. Some clones in this sample may be carry-over from other donors' samples. Sequenced input: memory CD4+ T cells from PBMCs. Interpreted using the paper, the cell subset or site label stands for: CD45RA-negative fraction. The chain uses TRBV5-5 and TRBJ2-5; no D gene can be assigned with confidence. The nucleotide sequence reads TGTGCCAGCAGCTTGACGGCAACCCAAGAGACCCAGTACTTC. It is translated as CASSLTATQETQYF.